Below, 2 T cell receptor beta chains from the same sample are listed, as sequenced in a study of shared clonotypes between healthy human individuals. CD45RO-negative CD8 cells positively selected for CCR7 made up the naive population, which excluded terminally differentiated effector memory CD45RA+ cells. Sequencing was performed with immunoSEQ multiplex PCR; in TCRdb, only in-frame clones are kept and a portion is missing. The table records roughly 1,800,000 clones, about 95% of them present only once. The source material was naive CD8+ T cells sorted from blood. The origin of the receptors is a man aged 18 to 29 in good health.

The CDR3 DNA reads as TGTGCCAGCAGATCCACCTTCTTTAACACCGGGGAGCTGTTTTTT. This sequence encodes CASRSTFFNTGELFF. The chain carries TRBV27 and TRBJ2-2, with D unresolved. Germline CDR1 and CDR2: MNHEY and SMNVEV (reference sequence). V was clipped by 6 bases and J by 2 bases, with 13 bases between them. This CDR3 spans 15 amino acids.

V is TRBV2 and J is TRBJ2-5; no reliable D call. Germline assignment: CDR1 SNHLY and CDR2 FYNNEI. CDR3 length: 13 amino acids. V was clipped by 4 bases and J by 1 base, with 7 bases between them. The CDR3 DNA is TGTGCCAGCAGTGCCACGACCCAAGAGACCCAGTACTTC. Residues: CASSATTQETQYF.